The 7 T cell receptor beta chains below all came from one sample that was sequenced in a study of blood T cells in healthy people across ages. Through a sample-barcoded 5' primer and a J-beta primer mix, a second PCR was run for roughly 7 to 12 cycles. TCRdb analysed the 5' RACE reads with MiXCR anew, one entry per CDR3 protein. The table records over 750,000 distinct CDR3 sequences, 25% of them present only once. This sample also appeared in a second study, on T cells of mothers and their children.

Sequences were obtained from blood. All receptors derive from a boy aged 5 to 17 in good health.

The V call is TRBV6-2 or TRBV6-3, the J call TRBJ2-5, with D possibly being TRBD2 (5 bases). The J call may be in error: the DNA end matches TRBJ2-7 better. The CDR3 contains 14 residues. Per germline, CDR1 MNHEY and CDR2 SVGEGT. Here the CDR3 DNA reads TGTGCCAGCAGTTACCGACGGGGTGGCTACGAGCAGTACTTC. Protein: CASSYRRGGYEQYF.

This clonotype was picked up a small number of times. The junction departs from germline at one end; a sequencing error may be responsible. V usage is TRBV5-5 and J usage is TRBJ2-5; D is ambiguous. This CDR3 comprises 11 residues. The germline gives CDR1 SGHKS, CDR2 YYEKEE (reference sequence). CDR3 region: CASSLALPRFF. The CDR3 DNA reads as TGTGCCAGCAGCTTGGCACTACCCCGGTTCTTC.

This clonotype was recorded a few times. The CDR3 DNA reads as TGCGCCAGCAGCCTGCGACAGGGAGGGGTTACTGAAGCTTTCTTT. Its translation: CASSLRQGGVTEAFF. The V and J genes are TRBV4-1 and TRBJ1-1; 7 bases agree with TRBD1. The CDR3 extends over 15 amino acids. Germline assignment: CDR1 MGHRA and CDR2 YSYEKL. The V segment lost 4 bases and the J segment 5 bases; nucleotides outside the gene matches: 10.

This chain uses TRBV21-1 with TRBJ1-2; no DNA check was done on the table's D call, TRBD1. TRBV21-1 is deemed a pseudogene. This CDR3 is built from 16 residues. In DNA, the CDR3 is TGTGCCAGCAGCAAAACGAGCGGACAGGGGAGAGGCGGCTACACCTTC. This codes for CASSKTSGQGRGGYTF.

The chain links TRBV3-1 to TRBJ2-4; 7 nucleotides agree with TRBD2. Germline assignment: CDR1 LGHDT and CDR2 YNNKEL (reference sequence). CDR3 length equals 16 residues. Losses at the gene ends were 1 base for V and 1 base for J; bases not matched to a gene: 4. The CDR3 is CASSQVAGAAKNIQYF. The DNA for the CDR3 is TGTGCCAGCAGCCAAGTGGCGGGAGCGGCCAAAAACATTCAGTACTTC.

This clonotype was picked up one time. The chain recombines TRBV4-3 with TRBJ1-2; unclear D gene. The CDR3 loop spans 15 amino acids. V was shortened by 4 bases and J by 0 bases, with 12 bases between the two germline ends. The V gene's germline CDR1 is LGHNA and CDR2 YSLEER. The chain's CDR3 is CASSRFPVANYGYTF. The CDR3, as DNA: TGCGCCAGCAGCCGCTTCCCAGTGGCTAACTATGGCTACACCTTC.

This clonotype was counted between two and nine times. The chain joins TRBV19 to TRBJ1-1; 7 nucleotides agree with TRBD1. Germline V lookup: CDR1 LNHDA, CDR2 SQIVND (reference sequence). This CDR3 comprises 14 residues. V trimming: 4 bases; J trimming: 1 base; junction bases outside the gene matches: 3. The CDR3 DNA is TGTGCCAGTAGTAGGACAGGACCGAACACTGAAGCTTTCTTT. This sequence encodes CASSRTGPNTEAFF.